This T cell receptor (beta chain) originates from a study of PD-L1 blockade in urothelial cancer (dated by TCRdb to 2016 to 2017). For context, the study as a whole: All patients started therapy in about 2014 and received atezolizumab 1,200 mg intravenously every 3 weeks. Blood samples were analyzed at 3 weeks after treatment start (second dose) and at 6 weeks after treatment start. About 10 patients achieved durable clinical benefit and approximately 20 did not. Pretreatment tumor samples, along with matched peripheral blood serially collected before and after atezolizumab treatment, were subjected to TCR sequencing. An exploratory multi-omic analysis was conducted of the somatic, immune and clinical correlates of response to PD-L1 blockade with atezolizumab in urothelial cancer. Under 30 patients had pretreatment blood TCR-seq, some 25 had at least one posttreatment blood collection, and some 25 had tumor TCR-seq. Durable clinical benefit was defined as progression-free survival longer than 6 months, and TCR features were also tested against progression-free and overall survival. About nine tenths of the roughly 29 patients were males with bladder-origin urothelial cancer, and about 60% of the 29 reported a prior smoking history. In the same patients, pretreatment tumors underwent whole exome sequencing and RNA sequencing in addition to TCR sequencing. Blood samples gave median yields of about 140,000 T cells and some 84,000 unique TCRs, along with a median clonality of around 0.08. Patients had an ECOG performance status of 0 or 1 and had received between 0 and 3 prior chemotherapy regimens. Here is what the overall study found, with its caveats: Because of the small sample size (n ≈ 27) and the many exploratory analyses performed, the results are intended to be regarded as hypothesis-generating. Improved progression-free and overall survival was found to be associated with pretreatment peripheral blood TCR clonality below the median. At 3 weeks after the start of treatment, tumor-associated TCR clones in peripheral blood had expanded more in patients with durable benefit (n of about 21, p = 0.022).

CDR1 and CDR2 are drawn from the germline V gene: SGHTA, FQGNSA. Relative to germline, V is missing 6 bases and J is missing 8 bases, with 9 bases of the junction outside any gene match. Including cysteine and phenylalanine, the CDR3 has 13 amino acids. The sequence is cut down to CDR3 DNA, 39 bases in frame from base 1. To estimate absolute template abundance from read counts, synthetic TCR analog templates were spiked into each PCR. Using the immunoSEQ assay, TCRbeta CDR3 regions were amplified from genomic DNA with bias-controlled V and J gene primers. Sequencing of rearranged TCRbeta segments was performed at approximately 20X coverage. For the original study's pipeline: Clustering was used to correct sequencing errors, and CDR3s were annotated against IMGT so that V, D and J genes could be assigned. Out-of-frame and stop-codon sequences were excluded, and only productive TCRbeta rearrangements were used in downstream analyses. Clonality was computed as one minus Shannon entropy normalized by the log of the number of unique productive sequences. Clones differing between time points or between blood and tumor were identified using Fisher's exact test with Benjamini-Hochberg correction, with an adjusted p below 0.01 applied as the threshold. TCRdb stores this immuneACCESS table with in-frame sequences only. Part of the clones is absent; in the studies checked, under half of the shortfall reflects unresolved V genes, and no reason is known for the rest. For V, J and clone size, that table is used; D and trimming come from the DNA. The sample contains approximately 100,000 clones, 70% to 85% of them found a single time. The ten largest clones represent 2.4% of the sample.

A total of roughly 30 patients with locally advanced or metastatic urothelial carcinoma, treated at Memorial Sloan Kettering on a trial protocol, made up the cohort. Peripheral blood mononuclear cells were collected pretreatment and during treatment, at between 1 and 8 total time points per patient. The Qiagen DNeasy Blood extraction kit was used to purify genomic DNA from total PBMCs and tumor samples. Collected pretreatment and during treatment, PBMCs were isolated and stored as previously described. Concerning this clone itself: Its antigen remains undetermined. No per-base quality is available; no much larger clone lies one base away.

This TCR was recovered from a middle-aged man with urothelial cancer. The chain couples TRBV7-2 to TRBJ1-2; 7 middle bases align to TRBD1. This specimen was PBMCs, taken around atezolizumab (anti-PD-L1) treatment. The CDR3 reads CASSQDRIDGYTF. The DNA sequence is as follows: TGTGCCAGCAGTCAGGACAGGATCGACGGCTACACCTTC. Full variable domain (CDR3 extended with the reference TRBV7-2 and TRBJ1-2 proteins): GAGVSQSPSNKVTEKGKDVELRCDPISGHTALYWYRQSLGQGLEFLIYFQGNSAPDKSGLPSDRFSAERTGGSVSTLTIQRTQQEDSAVYLCASSQDRIDGYTFGSGTRLTVV.